This paragraph reports one TCR beta chain. The CDR3 covers 13 residues. V lost 4 bases and J 2 bases, leaving 6 bases between the germline ends. CDR1 SEHNR and CDR2 FQNEAQ come from the germline V gene (reference sequence). The data stem from a study of beta chain features in type 1 diabetes. Expressed TCRB transcripts got sequenced, as all isolated RNA was reverse transcribed. Only in-frame clones appear in the TCRdb table, and some are missing; sequencing was by immunoSEQ multiplex PCR. This sample has roughly 400,000 clones, with roughly 16% found just once. The TCR originated in a woman under 30 in good health. Sequenced: naive CD4+ T cells from blood. The chain joins TRBV7-9 to TRBJ2-1, with TRBD2 as a possible D gene (5 bases). The CDR3: CASSSGAYNEQFF. As DNA, the CDR3 is TGTGCCAGCAGCTCCGGGGCCTACAATGAGCAGTTCTTC.